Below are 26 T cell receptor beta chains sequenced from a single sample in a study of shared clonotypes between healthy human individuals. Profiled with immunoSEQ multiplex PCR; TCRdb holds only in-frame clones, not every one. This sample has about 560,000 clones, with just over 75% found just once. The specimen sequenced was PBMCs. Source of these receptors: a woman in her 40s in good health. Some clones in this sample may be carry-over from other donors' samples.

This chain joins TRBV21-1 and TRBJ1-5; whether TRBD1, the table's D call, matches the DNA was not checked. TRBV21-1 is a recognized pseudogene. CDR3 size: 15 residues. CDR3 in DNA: TGTGCCAGCAGCAAAATAGGGACAGGGGACCAGCCCCAGCATTTT. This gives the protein CASSKIGTGDQPQHF.

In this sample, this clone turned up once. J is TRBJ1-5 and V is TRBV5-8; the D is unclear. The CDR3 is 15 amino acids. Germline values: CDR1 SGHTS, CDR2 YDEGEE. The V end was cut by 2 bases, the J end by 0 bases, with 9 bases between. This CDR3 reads CASSLAGYSNQPQHF. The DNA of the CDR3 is TGTGCCAGCAGCTTAGCCGGATATAGCAATCAGCCCCAGCATTTT.

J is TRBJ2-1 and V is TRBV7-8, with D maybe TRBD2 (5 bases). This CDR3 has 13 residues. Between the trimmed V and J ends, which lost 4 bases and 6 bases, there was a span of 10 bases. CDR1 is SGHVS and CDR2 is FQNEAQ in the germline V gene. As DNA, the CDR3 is TGTGCCAGCAGCTCCGAGGGTCCCAATGAGCAGTTCTTC. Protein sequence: CASSSEGPNEQFF.

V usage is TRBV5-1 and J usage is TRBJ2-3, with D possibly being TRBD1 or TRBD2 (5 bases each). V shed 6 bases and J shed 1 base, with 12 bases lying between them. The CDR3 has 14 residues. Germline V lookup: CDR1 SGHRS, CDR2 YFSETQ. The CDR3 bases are TGCGCCAGCACCTACATGGGGGGCACAGATACGCAGTATTTT. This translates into CASTYMGGTDTQYF.

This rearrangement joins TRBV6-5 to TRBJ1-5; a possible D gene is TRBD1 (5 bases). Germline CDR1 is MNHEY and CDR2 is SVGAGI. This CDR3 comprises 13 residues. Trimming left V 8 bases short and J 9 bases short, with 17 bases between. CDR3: CASAVGGLGPQHF. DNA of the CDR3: TGTGCCAGCGCTGTCGGGGGTCTGGGGCCCCAGCATTTT.

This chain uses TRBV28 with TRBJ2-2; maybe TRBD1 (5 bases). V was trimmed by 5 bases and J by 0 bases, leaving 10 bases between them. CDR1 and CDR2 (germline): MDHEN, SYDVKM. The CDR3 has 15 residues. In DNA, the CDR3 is TGTGCCAGCAGTCCTTGGACACCGAACACCGGGGAGCTGTTTTTT. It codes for CASSPWTPNTGELFF. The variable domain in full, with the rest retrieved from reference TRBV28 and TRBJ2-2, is DVKVTQSSRYLVKRTGEKVFLECVQDMDHENMFWYRQDPGLGLRLIYFSYDVKMKEKGDIPEGYSVSREKKERFSLILESASTNQTSMYLCASSPWTPNTGELFFGEGSRLTVL.

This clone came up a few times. The CDR3 DNA reads TGTGCCTGGAGTAGGGGGCGAGAGACCCAGTACTTC. It codes for CAWSRGRETQYF. This chain links TRBV30 with TRBJ2-5; 7 positions match TRBD1. The germline V gene has CDR1 GTSNPN and CDR2 SVGIG (reference sequence). The V segment lost 2 bases and the J segment 4 bases; nucleotides outside the gene matches: 1. The CDR3 totals 12 residues.

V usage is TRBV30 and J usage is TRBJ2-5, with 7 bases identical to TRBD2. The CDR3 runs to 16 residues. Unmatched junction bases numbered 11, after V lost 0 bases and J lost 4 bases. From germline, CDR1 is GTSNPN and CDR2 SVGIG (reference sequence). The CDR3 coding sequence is TGTGCCTGGAGTGTTGGGGGGAGGGCCTCGGGAGAGACCCAGTACTTC. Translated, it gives CAWSVGGRASGETQYF.

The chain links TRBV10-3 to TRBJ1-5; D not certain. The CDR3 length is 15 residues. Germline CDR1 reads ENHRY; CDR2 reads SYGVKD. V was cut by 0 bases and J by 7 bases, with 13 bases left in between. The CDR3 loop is CAISESPDAGQPQHF. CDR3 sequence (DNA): TGTGCCATCAGTGAGTCCCCGGATGCGGGGCAGCCCCAGCATTTT.

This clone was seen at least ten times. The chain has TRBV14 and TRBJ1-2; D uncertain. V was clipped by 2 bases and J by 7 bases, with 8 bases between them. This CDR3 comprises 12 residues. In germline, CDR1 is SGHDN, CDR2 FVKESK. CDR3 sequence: CASSQQGIGYTF. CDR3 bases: TGTGCCAGCAGCCAACAAGGGATTGGCTACACCTTC. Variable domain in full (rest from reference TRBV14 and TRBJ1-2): EAGVTQFPSHSVIEKGQTVTLRCDPISGHDNLYWYRRVMGKEIKFLLHFVKESKQDESGMPNNRFLAERTGGTYSTLKVQPAELEDSGVYFCASSQQGIGYTFGSGTRLTVV.

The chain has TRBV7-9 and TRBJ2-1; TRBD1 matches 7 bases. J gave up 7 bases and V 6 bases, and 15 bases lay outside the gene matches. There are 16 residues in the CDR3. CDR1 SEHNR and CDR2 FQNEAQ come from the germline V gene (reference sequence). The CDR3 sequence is CASRTPLGTAFNEQFF. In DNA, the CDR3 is TGTGCCAGCAGAACTCCTCTCGGGACAGCATTTAATGAGCAGTTCTTC.

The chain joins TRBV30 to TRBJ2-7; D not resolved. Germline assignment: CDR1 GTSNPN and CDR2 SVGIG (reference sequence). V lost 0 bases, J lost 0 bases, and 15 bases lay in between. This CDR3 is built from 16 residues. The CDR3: CAWSVRATMSSYEQYF. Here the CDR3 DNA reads TGTGCCTGGAGTGTAAGAGCGACGATGAGCTCCTACGAGCAGTACTTC.

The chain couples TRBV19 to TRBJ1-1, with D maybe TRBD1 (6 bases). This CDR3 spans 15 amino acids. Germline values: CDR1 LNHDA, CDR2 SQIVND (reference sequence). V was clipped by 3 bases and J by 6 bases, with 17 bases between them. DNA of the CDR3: TGTGCCAGTAGTATTGATGGGGGCTCATCGCCTGAAGCTTTCTTT. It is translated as CASSIDGGSSPEAFF.

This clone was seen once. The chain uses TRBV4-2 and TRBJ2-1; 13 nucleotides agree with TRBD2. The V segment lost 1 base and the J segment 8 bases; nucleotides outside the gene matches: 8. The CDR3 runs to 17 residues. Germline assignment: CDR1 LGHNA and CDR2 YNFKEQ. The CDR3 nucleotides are TGTGCCAGCAGCCAAGGAACTAGCGGGAGGGCCGGGGATGAGCAGTTCTTC. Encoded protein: CASSQGTSGRAGDEQFF.

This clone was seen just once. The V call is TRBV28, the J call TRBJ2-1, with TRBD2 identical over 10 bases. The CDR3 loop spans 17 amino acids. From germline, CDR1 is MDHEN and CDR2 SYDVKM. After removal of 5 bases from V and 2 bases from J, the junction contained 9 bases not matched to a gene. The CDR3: CASSGRESGRAYNEQFF. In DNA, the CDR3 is TGTGCCAGCAGTGGCCGAGAGAGCGGGAGGGCCTACAATGAGCAGTTCTTC.

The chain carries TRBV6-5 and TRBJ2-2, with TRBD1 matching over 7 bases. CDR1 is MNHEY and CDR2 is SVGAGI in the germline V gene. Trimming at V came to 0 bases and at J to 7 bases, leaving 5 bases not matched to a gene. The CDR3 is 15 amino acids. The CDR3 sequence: CASSYSETGIGELFF. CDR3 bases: TGTGCCAGCAGTTACTCGGAGACAGGGATCGGGGAGCTGTTTTTT.

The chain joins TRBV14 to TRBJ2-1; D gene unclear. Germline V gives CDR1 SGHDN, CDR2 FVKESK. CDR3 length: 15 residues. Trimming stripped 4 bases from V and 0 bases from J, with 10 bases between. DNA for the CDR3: TGTGCCAGCAGCCTCTACTTGGGCTCCTACAATGAGCAGTTCTTC. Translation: CASSLYLGSYNEQFF.

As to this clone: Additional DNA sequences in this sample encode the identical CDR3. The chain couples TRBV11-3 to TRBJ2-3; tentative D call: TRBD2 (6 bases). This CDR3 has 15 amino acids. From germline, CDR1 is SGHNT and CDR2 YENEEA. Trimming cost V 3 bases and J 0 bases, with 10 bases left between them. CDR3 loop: CASSLGGASTDTQYF. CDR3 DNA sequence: TGTGCCAGCAGCTTGGGCGGGGCTAGCACAGATACGCAGTATTTT.

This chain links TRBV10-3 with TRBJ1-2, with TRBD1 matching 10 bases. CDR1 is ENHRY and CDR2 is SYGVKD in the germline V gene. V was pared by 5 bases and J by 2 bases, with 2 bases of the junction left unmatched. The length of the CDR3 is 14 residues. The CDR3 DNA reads TGTGCCATCAGTCGACAGGGGGCCAACTATGGCTACACCTTC. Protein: CAISRQGANYGYTF.

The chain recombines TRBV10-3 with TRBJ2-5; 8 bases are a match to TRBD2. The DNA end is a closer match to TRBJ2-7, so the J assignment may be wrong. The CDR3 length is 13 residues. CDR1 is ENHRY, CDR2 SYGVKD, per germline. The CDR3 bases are TGTGCCACCCGAAGCGGGAGCGCCTACGAGCAGTACTTC. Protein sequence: CATRSGSAYEQYF.

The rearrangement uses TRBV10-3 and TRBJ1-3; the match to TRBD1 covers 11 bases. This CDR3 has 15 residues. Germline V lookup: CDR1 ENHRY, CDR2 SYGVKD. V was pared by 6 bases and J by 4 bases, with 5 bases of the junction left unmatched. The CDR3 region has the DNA TGTGCCATCAGCGGACAGGGGGCGCCGGGAAACACCATATATTTT. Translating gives CAISGQGAPGNTIYF.

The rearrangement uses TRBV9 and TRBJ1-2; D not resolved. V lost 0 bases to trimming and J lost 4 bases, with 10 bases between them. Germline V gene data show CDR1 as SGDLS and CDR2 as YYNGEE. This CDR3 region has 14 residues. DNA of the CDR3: TGTGCCAGCAGCGTAGATCCAGCGCCCTATGGCTACACCTTC. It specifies CASSVDPAPYGYTF.

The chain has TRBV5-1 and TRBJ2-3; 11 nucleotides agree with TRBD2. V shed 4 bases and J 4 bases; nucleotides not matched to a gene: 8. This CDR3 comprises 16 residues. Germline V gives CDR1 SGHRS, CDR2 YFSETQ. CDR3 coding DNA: TGCGCCAGCAGCCTATATAGCGGGAGGGATGCAGATACGCAGTATTTT. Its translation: CASSLYSGRDADTQYF.

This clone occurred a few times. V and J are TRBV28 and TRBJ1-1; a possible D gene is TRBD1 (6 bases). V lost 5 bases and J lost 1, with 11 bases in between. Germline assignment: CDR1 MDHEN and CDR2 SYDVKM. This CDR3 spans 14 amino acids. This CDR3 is CASSAPRGNTEAFF. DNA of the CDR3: TGTGCCAGCAGTGCACCCAGGGGGAACACTGAAGCTTTCTTT.

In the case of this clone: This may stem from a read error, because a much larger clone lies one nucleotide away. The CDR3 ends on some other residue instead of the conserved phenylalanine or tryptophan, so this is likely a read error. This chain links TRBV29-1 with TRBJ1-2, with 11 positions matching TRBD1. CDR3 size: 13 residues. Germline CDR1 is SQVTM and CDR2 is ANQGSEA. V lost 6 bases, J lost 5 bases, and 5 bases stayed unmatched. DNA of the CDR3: TGCAGCGTCGGGACAGGGGGGGTGTATGGCTACACCCTC. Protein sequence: CSVGTGGVYGYTL.

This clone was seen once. The CDR3 region has the DNA TGTGCCAGCAGTTTTACCGGGACTACGAACACCGGGGAGCTGTTTTTT. This encodes CASSFTGTTNTGELFF. The V and J genes are TRBV2 and TRBJ2-2, with 7 bases aligning to TRBD2. Germline V gene lookup returns CDR1 SNHLY and CDR2 FYNNEI. The CDR3 is 16 amino acids. V dropped 5 bases and J dropped 0; count of bases not matched to a gene: 6. The full variable domain, rest sourced from reference TRBV2 and TRBJ2-2, is EPEVTQTPSHQVTQMGQEVILRCVPISNHLYFYWYRQILGQKVEFLVSFYNNEISEKSEIFDDQFSVERPDGSNFTLKIRSTKLEDSAMYFCASSFTGTTNTGELFFGEGSRLTVL.